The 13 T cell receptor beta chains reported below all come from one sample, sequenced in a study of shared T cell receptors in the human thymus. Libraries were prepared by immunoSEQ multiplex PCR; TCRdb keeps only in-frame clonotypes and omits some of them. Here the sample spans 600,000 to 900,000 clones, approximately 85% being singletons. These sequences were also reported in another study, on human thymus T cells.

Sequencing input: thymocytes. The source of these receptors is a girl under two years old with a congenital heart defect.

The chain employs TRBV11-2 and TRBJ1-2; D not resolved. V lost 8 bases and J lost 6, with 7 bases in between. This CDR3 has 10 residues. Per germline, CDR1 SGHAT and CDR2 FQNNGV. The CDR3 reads CASSNHGYTF. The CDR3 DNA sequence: TGTGCCAGCTCTAATCATGGCTACACCTTC.

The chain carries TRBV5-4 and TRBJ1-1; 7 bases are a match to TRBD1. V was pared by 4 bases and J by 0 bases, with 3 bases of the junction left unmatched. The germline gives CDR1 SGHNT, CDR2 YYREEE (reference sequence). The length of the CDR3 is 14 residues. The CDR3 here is CASSLGTVNTEAFF. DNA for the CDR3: TGTGCCAGCAGCCTAGGGACAGTGAACACTGAAGCTTTCTTT.

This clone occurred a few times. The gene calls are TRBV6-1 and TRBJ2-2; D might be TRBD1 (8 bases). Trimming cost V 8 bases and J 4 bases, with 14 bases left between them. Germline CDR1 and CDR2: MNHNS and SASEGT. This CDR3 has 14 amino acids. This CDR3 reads CASGNRGGTGELFF. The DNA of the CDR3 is TGTGCCAGCGGCAACAGGGGGGGCACCGGGGAGCTGTTTTTT.

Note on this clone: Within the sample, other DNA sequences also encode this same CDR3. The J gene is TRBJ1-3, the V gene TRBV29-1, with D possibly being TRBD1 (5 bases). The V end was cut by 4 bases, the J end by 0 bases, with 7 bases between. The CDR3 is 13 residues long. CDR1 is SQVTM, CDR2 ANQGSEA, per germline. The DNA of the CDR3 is TGCAGCGTTGGTCAGGGCTCTGGAAACACCATATATTTT. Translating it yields CSVGQGSGNTIYF.

CDR3 in amino acids: CASSQKGQRLSNYGYTF. The CDR3 DNA reads TGTGCCAGCTCACAAAAGGGACAGCGGCTAAGCAACTATGGCTACACCTTC. This chain connects TRBV18 to TRBJ1-2; TRBD1 aligns across 7 bases. Germline lookup yields CDR1 KGHSH and CDR2 LQKENI. The CDR3 is 17 amino acids. After removal of 4 bases from V and 2 bases from J, the junction contained 13 bases not matched to a gene.

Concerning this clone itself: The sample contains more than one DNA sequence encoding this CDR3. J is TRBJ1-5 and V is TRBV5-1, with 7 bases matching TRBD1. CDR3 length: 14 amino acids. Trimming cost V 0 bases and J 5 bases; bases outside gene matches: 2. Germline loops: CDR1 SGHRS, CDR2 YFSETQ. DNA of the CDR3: TGCGCCAGCAGCTTGGGTACAGGGGATCAGCCCCAGCATTTT. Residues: CASSLGTGDQPQHF.

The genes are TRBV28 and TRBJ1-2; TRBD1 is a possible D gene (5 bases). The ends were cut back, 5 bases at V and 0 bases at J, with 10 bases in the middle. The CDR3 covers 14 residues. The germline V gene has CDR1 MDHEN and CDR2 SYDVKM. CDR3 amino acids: CASSQDKSNYGYTF. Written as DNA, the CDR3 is TGTGCCAGCAGTCAGGACAAATCTAACTATGGCTACACCTTC.

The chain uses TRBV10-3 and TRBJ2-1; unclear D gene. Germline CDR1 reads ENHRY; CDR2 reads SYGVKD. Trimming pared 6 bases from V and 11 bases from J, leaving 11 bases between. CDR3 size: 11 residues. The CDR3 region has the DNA TGTGCCATCAGCGAAACAGAAAAGCAGTTCTTC. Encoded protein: CAISETEKQFF.

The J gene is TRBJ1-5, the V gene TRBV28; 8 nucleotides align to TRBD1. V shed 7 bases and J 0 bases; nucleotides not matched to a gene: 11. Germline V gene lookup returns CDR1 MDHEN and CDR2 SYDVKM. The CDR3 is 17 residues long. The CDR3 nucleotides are TGTGCCAGCAAAAAGGACAGGGATTTCTCTAGCAATCAGCCCCAGCATTTT. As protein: CASKKDRDFSSNQPQHF.

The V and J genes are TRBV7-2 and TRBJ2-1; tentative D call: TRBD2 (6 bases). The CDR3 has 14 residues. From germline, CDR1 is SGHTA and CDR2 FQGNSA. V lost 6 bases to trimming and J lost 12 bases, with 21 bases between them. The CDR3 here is CASSKRPGLTWQFF. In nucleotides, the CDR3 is TGTGCCAGCAGTAAAAGACCGGGACTGACTTGGCAGTTCTTC.

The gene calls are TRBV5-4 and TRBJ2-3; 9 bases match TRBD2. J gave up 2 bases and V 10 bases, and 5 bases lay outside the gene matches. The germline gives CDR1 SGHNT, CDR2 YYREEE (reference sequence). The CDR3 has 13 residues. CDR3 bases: TGTGCCTTTGCGGGGGGGCCCACAGATACGCAGTATTTT. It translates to CAFAGGPTDTQYF. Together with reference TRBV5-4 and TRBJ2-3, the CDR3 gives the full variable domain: ETGVTQSPTHLIKTRGQQVTLRCSSQSGHNTVSWYQQALGQGPQFIFQYYREEENGRGNFPPRFSGLQFPNYSSELNVNALELDDSALYLCAFAGGPTDTQYFGPGTRLTVL.

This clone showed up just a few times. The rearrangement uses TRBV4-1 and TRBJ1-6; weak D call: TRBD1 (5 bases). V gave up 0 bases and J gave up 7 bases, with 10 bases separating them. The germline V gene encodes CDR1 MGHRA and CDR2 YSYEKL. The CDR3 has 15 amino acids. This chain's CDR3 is CASSQDRAANSPLHF. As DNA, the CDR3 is TGCGCCAGCAGCCAAGACAGGGCGGCGAATTCACCCCTCCACTTT.

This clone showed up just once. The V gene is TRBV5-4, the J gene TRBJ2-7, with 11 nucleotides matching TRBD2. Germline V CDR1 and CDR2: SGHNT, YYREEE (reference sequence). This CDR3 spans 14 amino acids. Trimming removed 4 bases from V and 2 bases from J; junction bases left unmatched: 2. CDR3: CASSASGGPYEQYF. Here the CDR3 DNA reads TGTGCCAGCAGCGCTAGCGGGGGGCCCTACGAGCAGTACTTC.